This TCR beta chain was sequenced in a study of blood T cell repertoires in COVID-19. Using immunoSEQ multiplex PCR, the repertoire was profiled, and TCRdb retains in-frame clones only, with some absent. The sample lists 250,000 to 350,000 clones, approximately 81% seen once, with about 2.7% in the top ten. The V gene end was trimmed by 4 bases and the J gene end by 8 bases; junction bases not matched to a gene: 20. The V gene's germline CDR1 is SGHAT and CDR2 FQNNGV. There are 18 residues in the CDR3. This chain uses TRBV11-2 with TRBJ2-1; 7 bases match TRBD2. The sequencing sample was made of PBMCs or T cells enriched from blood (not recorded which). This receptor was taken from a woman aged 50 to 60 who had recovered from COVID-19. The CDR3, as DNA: TGTGCCAGCAGCTCCCCACTCCAAGGGAGGGCCTTGGGCGATGAGCAGTTCTTC. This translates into CASSSPLQGRALGDEQFF.